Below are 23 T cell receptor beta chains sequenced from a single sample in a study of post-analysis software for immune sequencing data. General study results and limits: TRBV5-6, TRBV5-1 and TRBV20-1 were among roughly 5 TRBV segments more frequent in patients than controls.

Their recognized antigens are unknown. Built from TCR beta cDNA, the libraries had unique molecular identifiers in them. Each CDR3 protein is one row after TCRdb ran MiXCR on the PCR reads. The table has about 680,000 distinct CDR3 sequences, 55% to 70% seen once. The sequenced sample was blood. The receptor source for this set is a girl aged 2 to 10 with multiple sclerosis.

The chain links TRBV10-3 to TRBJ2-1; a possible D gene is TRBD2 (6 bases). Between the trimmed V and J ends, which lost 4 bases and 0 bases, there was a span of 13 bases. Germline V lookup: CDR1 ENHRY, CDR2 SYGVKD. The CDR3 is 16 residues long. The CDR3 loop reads CAISALTSSSYNEQFF. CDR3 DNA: TGTGCCATCAGTGCCCTGACTAGTAGCTCCTACAATGAGCAGTTCTTC.

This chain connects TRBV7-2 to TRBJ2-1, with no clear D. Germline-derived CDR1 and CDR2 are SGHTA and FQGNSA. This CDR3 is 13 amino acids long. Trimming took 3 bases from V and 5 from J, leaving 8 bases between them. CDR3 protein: CASSFYGNNEQFF. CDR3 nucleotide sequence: TGTGCCAGCAGCTTTTATGGAAACAATGAGCAGTTCTTC. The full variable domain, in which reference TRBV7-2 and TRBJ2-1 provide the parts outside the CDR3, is GAGVSQSPSNKVTEKGKDVELRCDPISGHTALYWYRQSLGQGLEFLIYFQGNSAPDKSGLPSDRFSAERTGGSVSTLTIQRTQQEDSAVYLCASSFYGNNEQFFGPGTRLTVL.

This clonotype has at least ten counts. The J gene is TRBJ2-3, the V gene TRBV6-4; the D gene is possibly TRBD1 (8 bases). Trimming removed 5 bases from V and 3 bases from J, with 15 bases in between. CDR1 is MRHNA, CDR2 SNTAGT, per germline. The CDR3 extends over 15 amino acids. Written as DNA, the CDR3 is TGTGCCAGCAGTCCGACAGGGGAGGGAACAGATACGCAGTATTTT. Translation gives CASSPTGEGTDTQYF.

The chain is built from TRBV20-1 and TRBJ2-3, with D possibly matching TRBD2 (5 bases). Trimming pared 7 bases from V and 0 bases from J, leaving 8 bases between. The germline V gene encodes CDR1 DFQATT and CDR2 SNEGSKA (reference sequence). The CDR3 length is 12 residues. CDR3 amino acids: CSVRVSTDTQYF. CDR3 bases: TGCAGTGTGAGGGTTAGCACAGATACGCAGTATTTT.

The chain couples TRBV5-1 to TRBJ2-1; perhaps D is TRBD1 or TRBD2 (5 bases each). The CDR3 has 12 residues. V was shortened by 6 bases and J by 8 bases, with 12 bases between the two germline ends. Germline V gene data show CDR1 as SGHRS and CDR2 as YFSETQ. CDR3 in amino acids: CASTGTGYEQFF. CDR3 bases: TGCGCCAGCACTGGGACGGGATATGAGCAGTTCTTC.

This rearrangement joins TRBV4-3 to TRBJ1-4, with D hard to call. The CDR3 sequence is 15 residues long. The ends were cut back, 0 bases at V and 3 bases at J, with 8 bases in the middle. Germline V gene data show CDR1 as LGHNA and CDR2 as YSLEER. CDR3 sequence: CASSQDVSSNEKLFF. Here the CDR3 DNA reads TGCGCCAGCAGCCAAGATGTTTCCTCTAATGAAAAACTGTTTTTT.

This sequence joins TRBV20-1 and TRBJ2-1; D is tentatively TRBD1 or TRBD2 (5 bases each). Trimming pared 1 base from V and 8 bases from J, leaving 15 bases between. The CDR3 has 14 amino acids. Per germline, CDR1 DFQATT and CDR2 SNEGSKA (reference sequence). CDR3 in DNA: TGCAGTGCTAGAGGGGACCCCAAGGTCTATGAGCAGTTCTTC. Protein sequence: CSARGDPKVYEQFF.

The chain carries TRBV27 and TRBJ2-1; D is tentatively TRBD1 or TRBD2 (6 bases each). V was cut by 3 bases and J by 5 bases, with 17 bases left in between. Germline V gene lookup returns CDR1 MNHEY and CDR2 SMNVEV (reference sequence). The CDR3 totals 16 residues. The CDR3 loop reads CASSLSTGTPNNEQFF. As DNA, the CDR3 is TGTGCCAGCAGTTTGTCTACAGGGACTCCCAACAATGAGCAGTTCTTC.

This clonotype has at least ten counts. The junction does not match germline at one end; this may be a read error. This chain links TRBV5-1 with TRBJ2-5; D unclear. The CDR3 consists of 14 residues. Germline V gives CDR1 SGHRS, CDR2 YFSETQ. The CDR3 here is CASSLGQLQETQYF. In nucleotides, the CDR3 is TGTGCCAGCAGCTTGGGTCAGCTGCAAGAGACCCAGTACTTC.

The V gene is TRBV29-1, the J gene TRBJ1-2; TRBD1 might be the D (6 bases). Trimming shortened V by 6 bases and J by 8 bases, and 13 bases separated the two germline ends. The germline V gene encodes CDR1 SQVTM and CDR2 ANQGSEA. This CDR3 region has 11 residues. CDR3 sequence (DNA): TGCAGCGTCCGGTCAGGGGAAGGCTACACCTTC. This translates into CSVRSGEGYTF.

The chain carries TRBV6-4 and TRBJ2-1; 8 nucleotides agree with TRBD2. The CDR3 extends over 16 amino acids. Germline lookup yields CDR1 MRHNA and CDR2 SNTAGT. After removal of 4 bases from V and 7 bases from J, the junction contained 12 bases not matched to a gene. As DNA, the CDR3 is TGTGCCAGCAGTGGCTCCGGACTAGCTCCACGGAATGAGCAGTTCTTC. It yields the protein CASSGSGLAPRNEQFF.

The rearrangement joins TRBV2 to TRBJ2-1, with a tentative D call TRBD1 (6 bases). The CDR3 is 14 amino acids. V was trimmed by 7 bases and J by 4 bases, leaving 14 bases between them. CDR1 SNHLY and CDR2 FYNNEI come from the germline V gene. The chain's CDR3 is CASKEITGYNEQFF. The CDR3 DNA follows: TGTGCCAGCAAGGAGATAACAGGGTACAATGAGCAGTTCTTC.

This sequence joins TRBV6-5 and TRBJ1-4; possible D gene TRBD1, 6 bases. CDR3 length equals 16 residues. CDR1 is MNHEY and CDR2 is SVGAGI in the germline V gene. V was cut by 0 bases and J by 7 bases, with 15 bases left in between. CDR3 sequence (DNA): TGTGCCAGCAGTTACTCGGGGGCGGCCATTGGTGAAAAACTGTTTTTT. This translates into CASSYSGAAIGEKLFF.

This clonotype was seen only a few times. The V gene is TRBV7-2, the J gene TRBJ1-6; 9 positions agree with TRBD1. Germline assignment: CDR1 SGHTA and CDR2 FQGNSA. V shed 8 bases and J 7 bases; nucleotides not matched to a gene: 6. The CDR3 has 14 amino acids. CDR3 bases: TGTGCCAGCGAGAAGGGACAGGGAAATTCACCCCTCCACTTT. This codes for CASEKGQGNSPLHF.

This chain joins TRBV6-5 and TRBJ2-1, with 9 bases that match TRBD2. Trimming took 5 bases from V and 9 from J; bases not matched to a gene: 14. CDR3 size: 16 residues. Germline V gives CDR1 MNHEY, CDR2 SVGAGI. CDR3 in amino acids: CASSPHQAGGPGEQFF. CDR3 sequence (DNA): TGTGCCAGCAGTCCCCACCAGGCGGGAGGGCCGGGTGAGCAGTTCTTC.

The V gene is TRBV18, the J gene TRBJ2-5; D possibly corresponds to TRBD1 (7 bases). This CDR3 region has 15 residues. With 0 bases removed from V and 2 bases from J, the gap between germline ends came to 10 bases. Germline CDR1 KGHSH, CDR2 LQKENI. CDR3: CASSPPGGQQETQYF. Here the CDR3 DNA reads TGTGCCAGCTCACCACCGGGGGGACAGCAAGAGACCCAGTACTTC.

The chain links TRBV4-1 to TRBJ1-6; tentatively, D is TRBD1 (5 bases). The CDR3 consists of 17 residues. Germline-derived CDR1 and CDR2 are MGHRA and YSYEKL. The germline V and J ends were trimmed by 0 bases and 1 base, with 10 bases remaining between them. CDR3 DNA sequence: TGCGCCAGCAGCCAAGATCTCGGGGCGTCCTATAATTCACCCCTCCACTTT. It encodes CASSQDLGASYNSPLHF.

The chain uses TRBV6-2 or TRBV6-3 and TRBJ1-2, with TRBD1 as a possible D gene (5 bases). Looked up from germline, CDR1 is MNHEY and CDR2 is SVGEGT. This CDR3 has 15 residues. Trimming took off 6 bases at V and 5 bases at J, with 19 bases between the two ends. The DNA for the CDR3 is TGTGCCAGCAGCCAGGGATCGTCTTCAAGATATGGCTACACCTTC. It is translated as CASSQGSSSRYGYTF.

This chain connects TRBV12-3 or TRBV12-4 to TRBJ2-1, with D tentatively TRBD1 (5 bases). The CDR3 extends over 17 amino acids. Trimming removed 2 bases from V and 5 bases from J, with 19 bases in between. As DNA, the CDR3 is TGTGCCAGCAGTTTAACAGGCTCCCCGTCCCCAAACAATGAGCAGTTCTTC. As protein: CASSLTGSPSPNNEQFF.

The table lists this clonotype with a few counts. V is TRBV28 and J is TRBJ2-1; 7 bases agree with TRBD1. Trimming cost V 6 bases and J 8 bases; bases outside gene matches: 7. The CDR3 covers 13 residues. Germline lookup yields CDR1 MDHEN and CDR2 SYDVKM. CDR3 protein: CASRKGAKDEQFF. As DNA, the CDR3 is TGTGCCAGCAGAAAGGGGGCGAAGGATGAGCAGTTCTTC.

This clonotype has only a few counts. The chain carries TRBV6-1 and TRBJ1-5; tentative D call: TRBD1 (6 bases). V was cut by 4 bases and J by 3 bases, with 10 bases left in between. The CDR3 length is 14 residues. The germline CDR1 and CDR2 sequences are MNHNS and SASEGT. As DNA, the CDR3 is TGTGCCAGCAGTGCTACAGGGCCCAATCAGCCCCAGCATTTT. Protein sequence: CASSATGPNQPQHF.

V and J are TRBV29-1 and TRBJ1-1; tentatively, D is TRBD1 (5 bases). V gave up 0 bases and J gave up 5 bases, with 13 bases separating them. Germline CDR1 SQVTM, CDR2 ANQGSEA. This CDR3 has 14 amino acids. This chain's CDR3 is CSVEDFTQGTEAFF. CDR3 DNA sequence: TGCAGCGTTGAAGATTTTACCCAGGGAACTGAAGCTTTCTTT.

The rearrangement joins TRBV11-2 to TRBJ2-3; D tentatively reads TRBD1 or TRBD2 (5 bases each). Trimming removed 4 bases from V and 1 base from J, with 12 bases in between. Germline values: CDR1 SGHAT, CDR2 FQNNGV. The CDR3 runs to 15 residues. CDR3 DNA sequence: TGTGCCAGCAGCTCCCTACTGGGGGGCACAGATACGCAGTATTTT. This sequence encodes CASSSLLGGTDTQYF.